This T cell receptor (beta chain) was retrieved from a study of Ad26.COV2.S vaccination and SARS-CoV-2 variants. The length of the CDR3 is 15 residues. The V end was cut by 2 bases, the J end by 3 bases, with 14 bases between. The germline V gene encodes CDR1 SGHVS and CDR2 FNYEAQ. Sequenced by immunoSEQ multiplex PCR; TCRdb stores in-frame clones only, minus some. This table has about 680,000 clones, approximately 88% appearing once. Specified treatment: some 20 received Ad26.COV2.S at low or high dose, single or two shots; roughly five received placebo; per-sample allocation not given. Samples analyzed were those drawn on day 63 after the first vaccine or placebo injection.

This TCR was recovered from a person between 18 and 59 years old who received the Ad26.COV2.S COVID-19 vaccine or a placebo. The V gene is TRBV7-6, the J gene TRBJ2-7; D might be TRBD1 (5 bases). The material was peripheral blood, obtained in a trial of Ad26.COV2.S vaccine versus placebo. The CDR3 protein is CASSLRPGNDYEQYF. CDR3 DNA sequence: TGTGCCAGCAGCTTAAGGCCAGGGAATGACTACGAGCAGTACTTC. Complete variable domain (other parts from reference TRBV7-6 and TRBJ2-7): GAGVSQSPRYKVTKRGQDVALRCDPISGHVSLYWYRQALGQGPEFLTYFNYEAQQDKSGLPNDRFSAERPEGSISTLTIQRTEQRDSAMYRCASSLRPGNDYEQYFGPGTRLTVT.